The 22 T cell receptor beta chains below come from one sample, sequenced in a study of blood T cell repertoires in COVID-19. Clones were read by immunoSEQ multiplex PCR, and TCRdb kept only the in-frame ones, dropping some. Of 240,000 or so clones listed, roughly 88% are singletons. Material: peripheral blood. The source is a woman aged 25 to 45 with acute or convalescent COVID-19.

The V and J genes are TRBV2 and TRBJ2-3, with TRBD2 matching over 11 bases. CDR3 size: 16 residues. Unmatched junction bases numbered 3, after V lost 3 bases and J lost 1 base. Germline-derived CDR1 and CDR2 are SNHLY and FYNNEI. In DNA form, the CDR3 reads TGTGCCAGCAGTGATTCTAGCGGGAGGCGCACAGATACGCAGTATTTT. Residues: CASSDSSGRRTDTQYF.

The chain links TRBV30 to TRBJ1-2; D remains unclear. CDR3 length: 13 residues. With 6 bases removed from V and 4 bases from J, the gap between germline ends came to 15 bases. Germline lookup yields CDR1 GTSNPN and CDR2 SVGIG (reference sequence). The CDR3 here is CACQRGYSYGYTF. The CDR3 region has the DNA TGTGCCTGTCAACGGGGATATTCCTATGGCTACACCTTC. Combining the CDR3 with reference TRBV30 and TRBJ1-2 gives the whole variable domain SQTIHQWPATLVQPVGSPLSLECTVEGTSNPNLYWYRQAAGRGLQLLFYSVGIGQISSEVPQNLSASRPQDRQFILSSKKLLLSDSGFYLCACQRGYSYGYTFGSGTRLTVV.

The rearrangement uses TRBV30 and TRBJ2-1, with 9 bases that match TRBD2. The CDR3 covers 16 residues. Germline values: CDR1 GTSNPN, CDR2 SVGIG (reference sequence). The J segment lost 8 bases and the V segment lost 2 bases, leaving 13 bases of the junction unmatched. The CDR3 is CAWSTALAGFVDEQFF. For the CDR3, the DNA is TGTGCCTGGAGTACCGCCCTAGCGGGATTTGTTGATGAGCAGTTCTTC. Full variable domain (remainder filled in from reference TRBV30 and TRBJ2-1): SQTIHQWPATLVQPVGSPLSLECTVEGTSNPNLYWYRQAAGRGLQLLFYSVGIGQISSEVPQNLSASRPQDRQFILSSKKLLLSDSGFYLCAWSTALAGFVDEQFFGPGTRLTVL.

V is TRBV6-5 and J is TRBJ2-7, with D tentatively TRBD1 (5 bases). The germline V gene has CDR1 MNHEY and CDR2 SVGAGI. The V gene lost 2 bases and the J gene lost 4 bases, with 18 bases spanning the gap. This CDR3 is built from 16 residues. The CDR3 sequence is CASSYHQGANIYEQYF. The CDR3 DNA sequence: TGTGCCAGCAGTTACCATCAAGGGGCTAATATTTACGAGCAGTACTTC.

The chain employs TRBV11-2 and TRBJ2-2; the D gene is possibly TRBD1 (5 bases). V was cut by 9 bases and J by 3 bases, with 17 bases left in between. The CDR3 extends over 15 amino acids. The V gene's germline CDR1 is SGHAT and CDR2 FQNNGV. CDR3 protein: CASIPRQPHTGELFF. The CDR3 DNA reads TGTGCCAGTATCCCGAGACAGCCCCACACCGGGGAGCTGTTTTTT.

This clone was found a few times. The genes are TRBV6-2 or TRBV6-3 and TRBJ1-1; 7 nucleotides agree with TRBD1. Trimming at V came to 6 bases and at J to 0 bases, leaving 10 bases not matched to a gene. This CDR3 spans 16 amino acids. Germline-derived CDR1 and CDR2 are MNHEY and SVGEGT. The CDR3 is CASSPATGDMNTEAFF. CDR3 DNA: TGTGCCAGCAGCCCCGCAACAGGGGATATGAACACTGAAGCTTTCTTT.

V usage is TRBV21-1 and J usage is TRBJ2-5; the table's D call, TRBD2, was not checked against the DNA. TRBV21-1 constitutes a pseudogene. The CDR3 is 17 amino acids. CDR3 amino acids: CASSMPKGMSGQETQYF. The DNA for the CDR3 is TGTGCCAGCAGCATGCCCAAGGGAATGAGCGGACAAGAGACCCAGTACTTC.

This chain connects TRBV7-6 to TRBJ2-1, with 8 bases that match TRBD1. Trimming took 2 bases from V and 4 from J; bases not matched to a gene: 7. This CDR3 spans 16 amino acids. Germline V gene sequence: CDR1 SGHVS, CDR2 FNYEAQ. The CDR3 protein is CASSLNPQGAYNEQFF. The CDR3 region has the DNA TGTGCCAGCAGCTTAAACCCCCAGGGGGCTTACAATGAGCAGTTCTTC.

The chain uses TRBV18 and TRBJ1-2; 7 bases fit TRBD1. CDR3 size: 17 residues. After removal of 3 bases from V and 4 bases from J, the junction contained 14 bases not matched to a gene. CDR1 and CDR2 (germline): KGHSH, LQKENI. The CDR3 is CASSPRVEGARFYGYTF. The CDR3 nucleotides read TGTGCCAGCTCACCGAGAGTCGAGGGGGCTCGTTTCTATGGCTACACCTTC. The entire variable domain, with the rest obtained from reference TRBV18 and TRBJ1-2, is as follows: NAGVMQNPRHLVRRRGQEARLRCSPMKGHSHVYWYRQLPEEGLKFMVYLQKENIIDESGMPKERFSAEFPKEGPSILRIQQVVRGDSAAYFCASSPRVEGARFYGYTFGSGTRLTVV.

CDR3 sequence reads: CASSLAGTGAVYEQYF. CDR3 coding DNA: TGTGCCAGCAGCTTGGCTGGGACAGGGGCTGTATACGAGCAGTACTTC. The V gene is TRBV5-6, the J gene TRBJ2-7; 10 bases are shared with TRBD1. The CDR3 covers 16 residues. With 0 bases clipped from V and 4 bases from J, the junction kept 7 bases outside the gene matches. CDR1 is SGHDT and CDR2 is YYEEEE in the germline V gene.

The chain couples TRBV27 to TRBJ2-7; perhaps TRBD2 as D (6 bases). Deletions cut 6 bases from V and 4 bases from J, with 19 bases between. Germline CDR1 MNHEY, CDR2 SMNVEV (reference sequence). The CDR3 runs 15 residues. The CDR3 region is CASSGRGRSGYEQYF. The CDR3 DNA sequence: TGTGCCAGCAGCGGGCGGGGACGTAGCGGTTACGAGCAGTACTTC.

The chain recombines TRBV4-2 with TRBJ2-7; TRBD2 agrees at 16 bases. This CDR3 is 21 amino acids long. CDR1 is LGHNA and CDR2 is YNFKEQ in the germline V gene. V dropped 0 bases and J dropped 5; count of bases not matched to a gene: 16. The CDR3 loop reads CASSQDPPVPGLAGGPDEQYF. In DNA, the CDR3 is TGTGCCAGCAGCCAAGATCCCCCTGTTCCGGGACTAGCGGGAGGGCCGGACGAGCAGTACTTC.

A few counts support this clone. The same CDR3 is also encoded by other DNA sequences in this sample. The chain uses TRBV3-1 (or the pseudogene TRBV3-2) and TRBJ2-1; 8 positions agree with TRBD2. Germline V gene data show CDR1 as LGHDT and CDR2 as YNNKEL (reference sequence). CDR3 length equals 12 residues. V gave up 3 bases and J gave up 10 bases; unmatched junction bases: 2. In DNA, the CDR3 is TGTGCCAGCAGCCAGGTAGCGGGAGAGCAGTTCTTC. It is translated as CASSQVAGEQFF.

V usage is TRBV29-1 and J usage is TRBJ1-2; D unresolved. V lost 6 bases, J lost 7 bases, and 18 bases lay in between. Germline V gene sequence: CDR1 SQVTM, CDR2 ANQGSEA. CDR3 length: 13 residues. The CDR3 here is CSVRVGEAAGYTF. As DNA, the CDR3 is TGCAGCGTGAGGGTTGGGGAGGCCGCTGGCTACACCTTC.

The V and J genes are TRBV18 and TRBJ2-2; 10 bases match TRBD2. V shed 5 bases, J shed 0 bases, and the junction held 9 bases outside the gene matches. Germline values: CDR1 KGHSH, CDR2 LQKENI. The CDR3 contains 18 residues. DNA for the CDR3: TGTGCCAGCTCATCTCTTAGCGGGGGGCCCCCGAACACCGGGGAGCTGTTTTTT. Protein: CASSSLSGGPPNTGELFF.

The rearrangement uses TRBV27 and TRBJ2-7, with TRBD2 matching 13 bases. The CDR3 consists of 18 residues. Germline assignment: CDR1 MNHEY and CDR2 SMNVEV (reference sequence). The V segment lost 6 bases and the J segment 5 bases; nucleotides outside the gene matches: 16. The CDR3 loop is CASSRNTPRTSGRNEQYF. In nucleotides, the CDR3 is TGTGCCAGCAGCCGCAATACACCCCGGACTAGCGGGAGAAACGAGCAGTACTTC.

J is TRBJ1-4 and V is TRBV7-2; TRBD1 matches at 11 bases. Trimming removed 5 bases from V and 8 bases from J; junction bases left unmatched: 4. Germline CDR1 reads SGHTA; CDR2 reads FQGNSA. The CDR3 has 14 amino acids. In DNA, the CDR3 is TGTGCCAGCAGCCGGACAGGGGGCACGGAAAAACTGTTTTTT. Residues: CASSRTGGTEKLFF. Drawing the rest from reference TRBV7-2 and TRBJ1-4, the complete variable domain is GAGVSQSPSNKVTEKGKDVELRCDPISGHTALYWYRQSLGQGLEFLIYFQGNSAPDKSGLPSDRFSAERTGGSVSTLTIQRTQQEDSAVYLCASSRTGGTEKLFFGSGTQLSVL.

The table lists this clone with a count of one. V gene TRBV27 combines with J gene TRBJ1-2; the match to TRBD1 covers 12 bases. Germline V lookup: CDR1 MNHEY, CDR2 SMNVEV (reference sequence). This CDR3 is built from 15 residues. Losses at the gene ends were 3 bases for V and 7 bases for J; bases not matched to a gene: 6. The CDR3 spells CASSFLGQGALGYTF. The CDR3 DNA follows: TGTGCCAGCAGTTTTTTGGGACAGGGGGCGCTTGGCTACACCTTC.

This clone was seen once. The V gene is TRBV7-2, the J gene TRBJ1-2; 7 bases line up with TRBD1. This CDR3 is built from 15 residues. The V segment lost 0 bases and the J segment 5 bases; nucleotides outside the gene matches: 6. Germline values: CDR1 SGHTA, CDR2 FQGNSA. CDR3 coding DNA: TGTGCCAGCAGCTTAGCGCGGACAGGACTTTATGGCTACACCTTC. Translation gives CASSLARTGLYGYTF.

The chain employs TRBV10-3 and TRBJ1-3, with D maybe TRBD1 (6 bases). The CDR3 has 14 residues. Germline CDR1 and CDR2: ENHRY and SYGVKD. The germline V and J ends were trimmed by 3 bases and 3 bases, with 9 bases remaining between them. CDR3 in DNA: TGTGCCATCAGTGAAACAGGGTTTGGAAACACCATATATTTT. Protein sequence: CAISETGFGNTIYF.

This clone was picked up one time. The V gene is TRBV6-2 or TRBV6-3, the J gene TRBJ2-7, with TRBD1 as a possible D gene (6 bases). With 0 bases removed from V and 5 bases from J, the gap between germline ends came to 11 bases. This CDR3 is built from 14 residues. CDR1 and CDR2 (germline): MNHEY, SVGEGT. The CDR3 DNA reads TGTGCCAGCAGTTACTCGGACAGTATCCACGAGCAGTACTTC. Translating gives CASSYSDSIHEQYF.

This chain uses TRBV13 with TRBJ1-6; D is perhaps TRBD1 (5 bases). Germline CDR1 PRHDT, CDR2 FYEKMQ (reference sequence). V was trimmed by 5 bases and J by 10 bases, leaving 18 bases between them. There are 15 residues in the CDR3. The CDR3 sequence: CASSTPGLRQSPLHF. CDR3 in DNA: TGTGCCAGCAGCACGCCGGGACTGAGGCAATCACCCCTCCACTTT.